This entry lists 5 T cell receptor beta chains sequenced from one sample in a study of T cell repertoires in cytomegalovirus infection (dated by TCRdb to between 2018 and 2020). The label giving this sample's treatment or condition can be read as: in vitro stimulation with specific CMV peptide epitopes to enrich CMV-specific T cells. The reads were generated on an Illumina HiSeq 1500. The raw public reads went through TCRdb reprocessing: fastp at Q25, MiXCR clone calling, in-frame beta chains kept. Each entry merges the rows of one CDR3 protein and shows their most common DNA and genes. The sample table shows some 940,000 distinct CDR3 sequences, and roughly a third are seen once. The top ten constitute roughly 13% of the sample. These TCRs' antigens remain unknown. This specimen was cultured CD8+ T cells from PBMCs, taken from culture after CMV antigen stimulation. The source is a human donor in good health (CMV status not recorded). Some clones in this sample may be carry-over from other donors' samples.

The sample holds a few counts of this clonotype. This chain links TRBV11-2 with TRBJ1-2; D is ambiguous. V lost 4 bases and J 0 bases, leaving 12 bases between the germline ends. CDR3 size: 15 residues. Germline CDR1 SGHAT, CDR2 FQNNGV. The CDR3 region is CASSSYRNANYGYTF. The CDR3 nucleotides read TGTGCCAGCAGCTCGTACAGAAATGCTAACTATGGCTACACCTTC. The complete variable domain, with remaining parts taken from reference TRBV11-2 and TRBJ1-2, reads EAGVAQSPRYKIIEKRQSVAFWCNPISGHATLYWYQQILGQGPKLLIQFQNNGVVDDSQLPKDRFSAERLKGVDSTLKIQPAKLEDSAVYLCASSSYRNANYGYTFGSGTRLTVV.

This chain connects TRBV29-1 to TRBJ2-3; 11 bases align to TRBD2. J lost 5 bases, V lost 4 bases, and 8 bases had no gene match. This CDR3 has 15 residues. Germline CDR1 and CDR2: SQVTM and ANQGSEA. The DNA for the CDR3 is TGCAGCGTTGTTCTAGCGGGGGGCTGGAAAGATACGCAGTATTTT. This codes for CSVVLAGGWKDTQYF.

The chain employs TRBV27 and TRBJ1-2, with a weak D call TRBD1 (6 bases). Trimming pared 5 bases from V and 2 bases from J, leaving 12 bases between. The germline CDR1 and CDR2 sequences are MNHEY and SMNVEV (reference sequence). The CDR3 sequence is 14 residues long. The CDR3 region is CASSPIQGNYGYTF. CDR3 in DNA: TGTGCCAGCAGTCCTATACAGGGAAACTATGGCTACACCTTC.

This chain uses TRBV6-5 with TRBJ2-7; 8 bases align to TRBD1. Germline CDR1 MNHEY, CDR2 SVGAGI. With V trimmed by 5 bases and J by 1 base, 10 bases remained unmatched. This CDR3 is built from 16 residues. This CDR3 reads CASSLGPGGLSYEQYF. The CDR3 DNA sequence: TGTGCCAGCAGTCTGGGTCCAGGGGGCCTTTCCTACGAGCAGTACTTC.

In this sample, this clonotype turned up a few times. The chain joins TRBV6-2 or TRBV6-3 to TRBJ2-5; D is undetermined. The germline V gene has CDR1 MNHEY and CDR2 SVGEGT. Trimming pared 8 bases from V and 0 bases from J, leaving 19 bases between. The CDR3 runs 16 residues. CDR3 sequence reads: CASQTDFPKYQETQYF. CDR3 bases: TGTGCCAGCCAAACGGATTTCCCCAAGTACCAAGAGACCCAGTACTTC.